These 30 T cell receptor beta chains share one sample of origin, sequenced in a study of cytomegalovirus exposure and HLA in healthy donors. The PCR was carried out with 60 Vbeta primers and 13 Jbeta primers. Sequenced by immunoSEQ multiplex PCR; TCRdb stores in-frame clones only, minus some. Among 80,000 to 130,000 clones listed, roughly 84% were seen once. The sample taken for sequencing was PBMCs. The receptor set was obtained from a woman aged 18-29 years in good health and CMV-seronegative.

V is TRBV18 and J is TRBJ1-3; D is unclear. Trimming stripped 4 bases from V and 0 bases from J, with 16 bases between. The CDR3 spans 17 residues. Germline loops: CDR1 KGHSH, CDR2 LQKENI. The CDR3 sequence is CASSQAPQKNSGNTIYF. For the CDR3, the DNA is TGTGCCAGCTCACAAGCCCCACAGAAAAACTCTGGAAACACCATATATTTT.

This clone was counted a single time. The genes are TRBV7-9 and TRBJ2-7, with D perhaps TRBD1 (5 bases). This CDR3 contains 15 residues. The germline CDR1 and CDR2 sequences are SEHNR and FQNEAQ (reference sequence). V lost 4 bases, J lost 3 bases, and 16 bases lay in between. The CDR3 region has the DNA TGTGCCAGCAGCTCGGTGGGGCAGGATCGCTACGAGCAGTACTTC. As protein: CASSSVGQDRYEQYF.

This rearrangement joins TRBV19 to TRBJ1-4; D is unclear. The CDR3 consists of 15 residues. Germline CDR1 LNHDA, CDR2 SQIVND (reference sequence). V lost 0 bases and J 0 bases, leaving 5 bases between the germline ends. The CDR3 reads CASSIDLATNEKLFF. CDR3 bases: TGTGCCAGTAGTATAGATCTAGCAACTAATGAAAAACTGTTTTTT.

The V and J genes are TRBV28 and TRBJ1-5, with TRBD1 matching over 9 bases. The J segment lost 2 bases and the V segment lost 3 bases, leaving 8 bases of the junction unmatched. This CDR3 comprises 17 residues. CDR1 is MDHEN, CDR2 SYDVKM, per germline. CDR3 DNA: TGTGCCAGCAGTTTTAGGGGACAGGGAGTCGGCAATCAGCCCCAGCATTTT. This sequence encodes CASSFRGQGVGNQPQHF.

In its sample, this clone was seen a few times. The rearrangement links TRBV6-1 to TRBJ1-3; D is unclear. Trimming removed 8 bases from V and 4 bases from J, with 18 bases in between. This CDR3 has 15 residues. Germline CDR1 MNHNS, CDR2 SASEGT. CDR3 DNA: TGTGCCAGCTCTAAGAAGGGAGAAACCGGAAACACCATATATTTT. It is translated as CASSKKGETGNTIYF.

This chain joins TRBV9 and TRBJ2-7; a weak D match, TRBD2 (7 bases). The V and J ends lost 4 bases and 5 bases respectively, with 22 bases between them. This CDR3 is built from 16 residues. The germline V gene encodes CDR1 SGDLS and CDR2 YYNGEE. The DNA for the CDR3 is TGTGCCAGCAGCCTGAGGGGGGGCCCCCCGGGCGACGAGCAGTACTTC. It translates to CASSLRGGPPGDEQYF.

The rearrangement joins TRBV28 to TRBJ2-7; 8 bases match TRBD2. The V segment lost 6 bases and the J segment 6 bases; nucleotides outside the gene matches: 7. Germline V gene lookup returns CDR1 MDHEN and CDR2 SYDVKM. The CDR3 loop spans 13 amino acids. The CDR3 is CASRLAGGAEQYF. For the CDR3, the DNA is TGTGCCAGCAGGCTCGCGGGAGGCGCCGAGCAGTACTTC.

This clone was seen once. The chain employs TRBV18 and TRBJ2-1; tentatively, D is TRBD2 (5 bases). The CDR3 contains 16 residues. In germline, CDR1 is KGHSH, CDR2 LQKENI. Trimming left V 5 bases short and J 0 bases short, with 14 bases between. The CDR3 reads CASSSSGLNSYNEQFF. The CDR3 nucleotides are TGTGCCAGCTCATCCTCTGGACTTAACTCCTACAATGAGCAGTTCTTC. Combining the CDR3 with reference TRBV18 and TRBJ2-1 gives the whole variable domain NAGVMQNPRHLVRRRGQEARLRCSPMKGHSHVYWYRQLPEEGLKFMVYLQKENIIDESGMPKERFSAEFPKEGPSILRIQQVVRGDSAAYFCASSSSGLNSYNEQFFGPGTRLTVL.

This chain uses TRBV7-2 with TRBJ2-5, with 8 bases lining up with TRBD1. The DNA end lines up better with TRBJ2-7; the J call may be wrong. The CDR3 runs to 15 residues. Germline V gene sequence: CDR1 SGHTA, CDR2 FQGNSA. CDR3 in amino acids: CASSLIDRGVDEQYF. The CDR3 DNA reads TGTGCCAGCAGCTTAATAGACAGGGGAGTCGACGAGCAGTACTTC.

The CDR3, as DNA: TGCGCCAGCAGCCGGGGCTGGGGGACAGGGGAAGCTTTCTTT. It translates to CASSRGWGTGEAFF. This chain links TRBV4-1 with TRBJ1-1; TRBD1 aligns across 9 bases. The V gene's germline CDR1 is MGHRA and CDR2 YSYEKL. V gave up 4 bases and J gave up 8 bases; unmatched junction bases: 8. The CDR3 contains 14 residues.

Only a few counts were recorded for this clone. At one end the junction does not follow the germline gene, possibly because of a read error. The chain joins TRBV28 to TRBJ2-7; 13 bases map to TRBD2. The CDR3 has 15 residues. Germline-derived CDR1 and CDR2 are MDHEN and SYDVKM. CDR3 sequence (DNA): TGTGCCAGCAGACTAGCGGGAGGGCCATCCTCCGAGCAGTACTTC. Translation: CASRLAGGPSSEQYF.

The CDR3 spells CASQRVCSGVNYEQYF. The CDR3 nucleotides are TGTGCCTCCCAGCGGGTCTGTAGCGGGGTGAACTACGAGCAGTACTTC. The chain couples TRBV9 to TRBJ2-5, with TRBD2 matching 8 bases. The J call may be mistaken, given a closer DNA end match to TRBJ2-7. This CDR3 is built from 16 residues. Germline V gene sequence: CDR1 SGDLS, CDR2 YYNGEE.

The rearrangement joins TRBV7-9 to TRBJ2-7; the match to TRBD1 covers 7 bases. Germline CDR1 and CDR2: SEHNR and FQNEAQ (reference sequence). J was trimmed by 2 bases and V by 4 bases; bases with no gene match: 2. The CDR3 consists of 13 residues. The CDR3 is CASSWTGTYEQYF. Here the CDR3 DNA reads TGTGCCAGCAGCTGGACAGGTACCTACGAGCAGTACTTC.

V usage is TRBV5-8 and J usage is TRBJ2-7; 7 nucleotides agree with TRBD1. J was trimmed by 1 base and V by 5 bases; bases with no gene match: 3. This CDR3 is 13 amino acids long. In germline, CDR1 is SGHTS, CDR2 YDEGEE. The CDR3, as DNA: TGTGCCAGCAGAGAGACAGGGTCCTACGAGCAGTACTTC. Translated, it gives CASRETGSYEQYF.

V gene TRBV5-6 combines with J gene TRBJ1-1; D gene uncertain. Germline lookup yields CDR1 SGHDT and CDR2 YYEEEE. The CDR3 has 13 amino acids. Trimming cost V 3 bases and J 0 bases, with 6 bases left between them. The CDR3 sequence: CASSYQMNTEAFF. CDR3 DNA sequence: TGTGCCAGCAGCTACCAGATGAACACTGAAGCTTTCTTT.

The chain couples TRBV5-1 to TRBJ2-3; TRBD2 matches at 10 bases. V trimming: 0 bases; J trimming: 6 bases; junction bases outside the gene matches: 4. Germline CDR1 SGHRS, CDR2 YFSETQ. This CDR3 comprises 15 residues. This CDR3 reads CASSLVAGGTDTQYF. The CDR3 nucleotides read TGCGCCAGCAGCTTGGTAGCGGGAGGAACCGATACGCAGTATTTT.

The V and J genes are TRBV5-6 and TRBJ2-2; TRBD2 matches 7 bases. CDR1 is SGHDT and CDR2 is YYEEEE in the germline V gene. This CDR3 spans 19 amino acids. V lost 4 bases and J lost 3; bases outside the gene matches: 18. CDR3 coding DNA: TGTGCCAGCAGCGAATATAAGGATTGGACTAGTCTCGACACCGGGGAGCTGTTTTTT. Protein product: CASSEYKDWTSLDTGELFF. Supplemented by reference TRBV5-6 and TRBJ2-2, the full variable domain reads DAGVTQSPTHLIKTRGQQVTLRCSPKSGHDTVSWYQQALGQGPQFIFQYYEEEERQRGNFPDRFSGHQFPNYSSELNVNALLLGDSALYLCASSEYKDWTSLDTGELFFGEGSRLTVL.

This clone was observed a few times. The chain uses TRBV2 and TRBJ2-7; D unresolved. CDR1 and CDR2 (germline): SNHLY, FYNNEI. Trimming cost V 7 bases and J 0 bases, with 7 bases left between them. This CDR3 is built from 12 residues. Here the CDR3 reads CASTTGSYEQYF. The CDR3 nucleotides read TGTGCCAGCACTACGGGCTCCTACGAGCAGTACTTC.

This chain joins TRBV28 and TRBJ2-7; 7 bases fit TRBD1. V gave up 4 bases and J gave up 3 bases; unmatched junction bases: 6. The CDR3 has 14 amino acids. CDR1 and CDR2 (germline): MDHEN, SYDVKM. The CDR3 bases are TGTGCCAGCAGTTCCGCCGGGACAGACTACGAGCAGTACTTC. Its protein is CASSSAGTDYEQYF.

This sequence joins TRBV27 and TRBJ1-2; unclear D gene. V was pared by 0 bases and J by 12 bases, with 17 bases between. CDR1 and CDR2 from the germline V gene are MNHEY and SMNVEV (reference sequence). The CDR3 is 14 residues long. CDR3 protein: CASSLSSQANGHTF. The CDR3, as DNA: TGTGCCAGCAGTTTATCGTCTCAGGCTAACGGCCACACCTTC.

This clone appeared once. This chain connects TRBV4-3 to TRBJ2-5; 8 positions match TRBD2. Looked up from germline, CDR1 is LGHNA and CDR2 is YSLEER. V dropped 0 bases and J dropped 1; count of bases not matched to a gene: 4. The CDR3 runs to 16 residues. CDR3 residues: CASSQDWGLVQETQYF. The CDR3 DNA sequence: TGCGCCAGCAGCCAAGATTGGGGACTAGTCCAAGAGACCCAGTACTTC.

This chain connects TRBV28 to TRBJ1-3; the match to TRBD1 covers 7 bases. CDR3 length equals 14 residues. Germline V gives CDR1 MDHEN, CDR2 SYDVKM. V gave up 5 bases and J gave up 4 bases; unmatched junction bases: 5. CDR3 in amino acids: CASSPTGIGNTIYF. The CDR3 nucleotides are TGTGCCAGCAGTCCGACAGGGATCGGAAACACCATATATTTT.

The V and J genes are TRBV7-8 and TRBJ2-7; the match to TRBD1 covers 9 bases. The CDR3 loop spans 14 amino acids. Germline-derived CDR1 and CDR2 are SGHVS and FQNEAQ. V shed 0 bases and J 3 bases; nucleotides not matched to a gene: 0. The CDR3 DNA reads TGTGCCAGCAGCTTAGCGGGACAGGGCTACGAGCAGTACTTC. It yields the protein CASSLAGQGYEQYF.

The chain's CDR3 is CASSLAFAGAANTGELFF. Here the CDR3 DNA reads TGTGCCAGCAGCTTAGCATTTGCGGGGGCCGCGAACACCGGGGAGCTGTTTTTT. The chain employs TRBV7-2 and TRBJ2-2; TRBD2 is a possible D gene (7 bases). V was cut by 0 bases and J by 0 bases, with 14 bases left in between. CDR3 length: 18 residues. Per the germline V gene, CDR1 is SGHTA and CDR2 is FQGNSA.

The V and J genes are TRBV7-3 and TRBJ2-1; no reliable D call. V lost 5 bases and J 4 bases, leaving 15 bases between the germline ends. CDR1 is SGHTA, CDR2 FQGTGA, per germline. There are 15 residues in the CDR3. CDR3 residues: CASSPSGGLYNEQFF. CDR3 DNA sequence: TGTGCCAGCAGCCCCTCCGGTGGGCTTTACAATGAGCAGTTCTTC. Full variable domain (outside the CDR3, taken from reference TRBV7-3 and TRBJ2-1): GAGVSQTPSNKVTEKGKYVELRCDPISGHTALYWYRQSLGQGPEFLIYFQGTGAADDSGLPNDRFFAVRPEGSVSTLKIQRTERGDSAVYLCASSPSGGLYNEQFFGPGTRLTVL.

The rearrangement joins TRBV15 to TRBJ1-2, with TRBD1 identical over 7 bases. Per germline, CDR1 LNHNV and CDR2 YYDKDF (reference sequence). The CDR3 runs to 16 residues. The ends lost 2 bases at V and 9 bases at J; junction bases unmatched: 15. The CDR3 bases are TGTGCCACCAGCAGATTATATACGGTGGACAGGCGGAGCTACACCTTC. Translating it yields CATSRLYTVDRRSYTF. Supplemented by reference TRBV15 and TRBJ1-2, the full variable domain reads DAMVIQNPRYQVTQFGKPVTLSCSQTLNHNVMYWYQQKSSQAPKLLFHYYDKDFNNEADTPDNFQSRRPNTSFCFLDIRSPGLGDTAMYLCATSRLYTVDRRSYTFGSGTRLTVV.

This clone was seen a single time. The V gene is TRBV7-9, the J gene TRBJ1-1, with 9 bases that match TRBD1. Trimming at V came to 6 bases and at J to 7 bases, leaving 3 bases not matched to a gene. The CDR3 covers 12 residues. The germline V gene encodes CDR1 SEHNR and CDR2 FQNEAQ (reference sequence). CDR3 bases: TGTGCCAGCAGACTGACAGGGGGTGAAGCTTTCTTT. Amino acid sequence: CASRLTGGEAFF.

This clone came up a few times. The chain couples TRBV4-2 to TRBJ2-2; D perhaps matches TRBD2 (6 bases). This CDR3 is 14 amino acids long. Germline-derived CDR1 and CDR2 are LGHNA and YNFKEQ. V was shortened by 3 bases and J by 9 bases, with 14 bases between the two germline ends. The CDR3 DNA sequence: TGTGCCAGCAGCCATGGCGGAGGGGCCCGGGAGCTGTTTTTT. Translating it yields CASSHGGGARELFF.

Points on this clone: An end of the junction differs from the germline gene, which may be a read error. CDR3 DNA: TGTTCCAGCAGCTTAGAACCGCGCGGGCTCTACACCTTC. Translation: CSSSLEPRGLYTF. This chain connects TRBV7-9 to TRBJ1-2; D remains unclear. The CDR3 has 13 amino acids. Looked up from germline, CDR1 is SEHNR and CDR2 is FQNEAQ (reference sequence).

V is TRBV6-1 and J is TRBJ2-2, with TRBD1 identical over 7 bases. Germline V gives CDR1 MNHNS, CDR2 SASEGT. V lost 4 bases, J lost 4 bases, and 6 bases stayed unmatched. There are 15 residues in the CDR3. The CDR3 DNA is TGTGCCAGCAGTGGTACAGGGGTTAGCACCGGGGAGCTGTTTTTT. This sequence encodes CASSGTGVSTGELFF.